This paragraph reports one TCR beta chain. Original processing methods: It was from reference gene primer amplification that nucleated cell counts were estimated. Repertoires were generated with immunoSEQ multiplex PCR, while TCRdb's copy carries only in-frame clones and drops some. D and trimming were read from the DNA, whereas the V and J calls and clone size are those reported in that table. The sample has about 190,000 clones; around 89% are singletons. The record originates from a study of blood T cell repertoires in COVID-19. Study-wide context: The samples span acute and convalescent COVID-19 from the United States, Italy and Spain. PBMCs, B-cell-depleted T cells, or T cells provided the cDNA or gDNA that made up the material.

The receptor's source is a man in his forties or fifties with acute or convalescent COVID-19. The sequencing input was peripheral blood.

The CDR3, as DNA: TGTGCCAGTAGTATAGGGGGGACTAGCGGGACGAGCTCAGATACGCAGTATTTT. Protein: CASSIGGTSGTSSDTQYF. V usage is TRBV19 and J usage is TRBJ2-3; TRBD2 agrees at 13 bases. CDR3 length equals 18 residues. CDR1 LNHDA and CDR2 SQIVND come from the germline V gene (reference sequence). With 1 base clipped from V and 4 bases from J, the junction kept 8 bases outside the gene matches.